This entry concerns a single T cell receptor (beta chain). Its antigen is currently unknown. This entry belongs to a study of T cell responses to AZD1222 COVID-19 vaccine. This table comes from immunoSEQ multiplex PCR, and its TCRdb copy is limited to in-frame clones, with some not included. The table shows roughly 70,000 clones, with roughly 90% occurring only once. The V gene lost 3 bases and the J gene lost 2 bases, with 7 bases spanning the gap. There are 12 residues in the CDR3. Germline CDR1 and CDR2: SQVTM and ANQGSEA. Study-level results: Close to half of spike-specific TCRs reportedly recognize unmutated variant regions. There were mostly white British donors and more females than males, and clonal diversity was possibly underestimated. The number of AZD1222 recipients seropositive at baseline was only five to seven.

The TCR sequence derives from an adult in good health. The material was peripheral blood, obtained on day 0 of AZD1222 vaccination. This rearrangement joins TRBV29-1 to TRBJ1-1; D perhaps matches TRBD1 (5 bases). The CDR3 spells CSVDGGNTEAFF. CDR3 DNA: TGCAGCGTTGATGGGGGAAACACTGAAGCTTTCTTT.